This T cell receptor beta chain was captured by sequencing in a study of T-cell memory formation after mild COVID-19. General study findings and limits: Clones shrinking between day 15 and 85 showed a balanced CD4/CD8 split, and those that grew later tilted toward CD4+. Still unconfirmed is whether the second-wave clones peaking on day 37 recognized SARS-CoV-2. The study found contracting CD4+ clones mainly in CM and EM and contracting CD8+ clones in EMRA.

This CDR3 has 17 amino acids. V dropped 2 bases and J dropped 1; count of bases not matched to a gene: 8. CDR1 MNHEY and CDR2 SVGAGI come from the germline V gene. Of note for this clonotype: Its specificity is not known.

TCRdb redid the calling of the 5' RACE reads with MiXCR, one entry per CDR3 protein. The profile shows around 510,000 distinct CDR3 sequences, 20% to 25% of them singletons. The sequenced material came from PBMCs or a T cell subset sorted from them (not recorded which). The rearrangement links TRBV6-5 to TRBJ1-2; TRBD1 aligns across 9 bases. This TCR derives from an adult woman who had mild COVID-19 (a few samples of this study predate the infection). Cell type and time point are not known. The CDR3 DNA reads TGTGCCAGCAGTTACCCACTACCGGGACAGGGTAACTATGGCTACACCTTC. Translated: CASSYPLPGQGNYGYTF.